This record looks at one T cell receptor (beta chain) sequence and its context. This entry comes from a study of siplizumab effects on memory and regulatory T cells. This CDR3 is 15 amino acids long. Germline lookup yields CDR1 LNHDA and CDR2 SQIVND (reference sequence). The ends were cut back, 1 base at V and 0 bases at J, with 10 bases in the middle. Assay used: immunoSEQ multiplex PCR; TCRdb lists only in-frame clones, some missing. The sample gives about 66,000 clones, 96% of which show up once; roughly 0.1% is in the top ten. Sequenced input: naive CD8+ T cells sorted from blood. This chain connects TRBV19 to TRBJ2-7; D remains unclear. This receptor was obtained from a human donor in good health. As DNA, the CDR3 is TGTGCCAGTAGTATAGTAGGGATAAGCTCCTACGAGCAGTACTTC. Translation gives CASSIVGISSYEQYF.